Shown below are 12 T cell receptor beta chains from a single sample sequenced in a study of vaccination and CD4 T cells after COVID-19. Cultured CD4+ T-cell DNA underwent Oncomine TCR Beta short-read sequencing. TCRdb re-called the PCR reads through MiXCR, storing one row per CDR3 protein. The sample has fewer than 16,000 distinct CDR3 sequences, roughly 58% seen once. Treatment noted: approximately 9-day PBMC culture with coronavirus spike peptide pools or control peptides (ViraFEST assay). Their antigens remain unidentified. The sequenced material came from CD4+ T cells from blood, cultured in vitro. These receptors originate from a human donor who had recovered from COVID-19.

CDR3 sequence (DNA): TGCGCCAGCAGTCCTCTCCGGGACGGACACAATGAGCAGTTCTTC. Translated: CASSPLRDGHNEQFF. The V call is TRBV10-1, the J call TRBJ2-1; D may correspond to TRBD1 or TRBD2 (5 bases each). Germline V gene sequence: CDR1 WNHNN, CDR2 SYGVQD (reference sequence). Trimming stripped 5 bases from V and 5 bases from J, with 16 bases between. This CDR3 has 15 residues.

The gene calls are TRBV2 and TRBJ2-7; TRBD2 matches 10 bases. CDR3 length: 15 residues. V shed 6 bases and J 0 bases; nucleotides not matched to a gene: 5. Germline CDR1 reads SNHLY; CDR2 reads FYNNEI. The CDR3 protein is CASRILAGYSYEQYF. CDR3 DNA: TGTGCCAGCAGAATACTAGCGGGGTACTCCTACGAGCAGTACTTC.

For this clonotype: The junction shows a germline mismatch at one end, possibly a read error. This chain links TRBV11-1 with TRBJ2-5; D is possibly TRBD2 (6 bases). Germline CDR1 and CDR2: SGHAT and FQDESV (reference sequence). The CDR3 is made up of 13 amino acids. The CDR3 region has the DNA TGTGCCACTGGCCCTCGACCGGGGGAGACCCAATACTTC. This encodes CATGPRPGETQYF.

This clonotype was recorded a few times. The chain couples TRBV27 to TRBJ1-1; possibly TRBD1 for D (6 bases). CDR1 and CDR2 (germline): MNHEY, SMNVEV (reference sequence). The CDR3 has 15 residues. Trimming shortened V by 7 bases and J by 5 bases, and 20 bases separated the two germline ends. CDR3 nucleotides: TGTGCCAGCATTAATACAGGGTTGGGTGGTACTGAAGCTTTCTTT. Translation: CASINTGLGGTEAFF.

V gene TRBV10-2 combines with J gene TRBJ1-2; 12 bases are a match to TRBD1. The CDR3 has 19 amino acids. Germline assignment: CDR1 WSHSY and CDR2 SAAADI. Trimming cost V 3 bases and J 6 bases; bases outside gene matches: 17. CDR3: CASSEFGDRGRKDGDGYTF. CDR3 DNA: TGCGCCAGCAGTGAATTTGGGGACAGGGGGCGCAAAGACGGAGATGGCTACACCTTC.

Notes on this clonotype: As the CDR3 is not closed by the conserved phenylalanine or tryptophan, this likely results from a read error. The genes are TRBV10-3 and TRBJ2-3; 10 nucleotides align to TRBD2. CDR3 size: 15 residues. CDR1 is ENHRY and CDR2 is SYGVKD in the germline V gene. J gave up 3 bases and V 10 bases, and 10 bases lay outside the gene matches. The CDR3 is CATESSGGLTDTQYL. In DNA, the CDR3 is TGTGCCACCGAATCTAGCGGGGGATTAACAGATACGCAGTATTTG.

As DNA, the CDR3 is TGTGCCAGCAGCGTATCCCCACAGGGGGACCAAGAGACCCAGTACTTC. This encodes CASSVSPQGDQETQYF. This rearrangement joins TRBV9 to TRBJ2-5; the match to TRBD1 covers 8 bases. This CDR3 contains 16 residues. Germline-derived CDR1 and CDR2 are SGDLS and YYNGEE. Trimming took 1 base from V and 0 from J; bases not matched to a gene: 5.

The J gene is TRBJ2-3, the V gene TRBV11-3, with 8 bases identical to TRBD2. V trimming: 3 bases; J trimming: 1 base; junction bases outside the gene matches: 3. The CDR3 runs 15 residues. Germline assignment: CDR1 SGHNT and CDR2 YENEEA. CDR3 sequence reads: CASSFGTSGTDTQYF. CDR3 sequence (DNA): TGTGCCAGCAGCTTCGGGACTAGTGGCACAGATACGCAGTATTTT.

This clonotype was recorded a few times. The rearrangement uses TRBV20-1 and TRBJ2-7, with 8 nucleotides matching TRBD2. Germline V gene data show CDR1 as DFQATT and CDR2 as SNEGSKA (reference sequence). The CDR3 runs 16 residues. Trimming took 3 bases from V and 5 from J; bases not matched to a gene: 15. The DNA of the CDR3 is TGCAGTGCTAGGTTGGGAGGCGCGGGAGGAAAGGACGAGCAGTACTTC. Protein: CSARLGGAGGKDEQYF.

The chain joins TRBV2 to TRBJ1-2; possible D gene TRBD1, 6 bases. From germline, CDR1 is SNHLY and CDR2 FYNNEI. This CDR3 comprises 12 residues. V lost 6 bases to trimming and J lost 8 bases, with 13 bases between them. The CDR3 reads CASRQGVEGYTF. The DNA of the CDR3 is TGTGCCAGCAGACAGGGAGTCGAGGGCTACACCTTC.

The J gene is TRBJ1-1, the V gene TRBV20-1; D is unclear. Trimming stripped 0 bases from V and 10 bases from J, with 15 bases between. This CDR3 has 13 amino acids. Germline V gene data show CDR1 as DFQATT and CDR2 as SNEGSKA (reference sequence). The CDR3 is CSARDPHSLRAFF. The CDR3 DNA is TGCAGTGCTAGAGATCCCCACTCTCTTCGAGCTTTCTTT.

This clonotype was found a few times. This chain joins TRBV24-1 and TRBJ2-7; D assignment may be TRBD1 or TRBD2 (6 bases each). V lost 5 bases and J lost 6, with 16 bases in between. This CDR3 comprises 14 residues. Per the germline V gene, CDR1 is KGHDR and CDR2 is SFDVKD. The DNA of the CDR3 is TGTGCCACCAGTGCCCGGGGGCGGGTGGGCGAGCAGTACTTC. Translation gives CATSARGRVGEQYF.